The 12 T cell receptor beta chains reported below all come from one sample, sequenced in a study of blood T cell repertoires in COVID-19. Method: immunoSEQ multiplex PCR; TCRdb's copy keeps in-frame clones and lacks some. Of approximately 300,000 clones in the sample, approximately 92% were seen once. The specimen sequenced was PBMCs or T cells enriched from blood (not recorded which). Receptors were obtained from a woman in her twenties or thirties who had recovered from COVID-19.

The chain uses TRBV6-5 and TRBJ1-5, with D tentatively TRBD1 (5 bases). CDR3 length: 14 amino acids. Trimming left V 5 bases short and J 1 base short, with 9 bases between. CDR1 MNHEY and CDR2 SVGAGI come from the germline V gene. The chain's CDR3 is CASSPTESNQPQHF. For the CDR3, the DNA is TGTGCCAGCAGTCCGACAGAGAGCAATCAGCCCCAGCATTTT.

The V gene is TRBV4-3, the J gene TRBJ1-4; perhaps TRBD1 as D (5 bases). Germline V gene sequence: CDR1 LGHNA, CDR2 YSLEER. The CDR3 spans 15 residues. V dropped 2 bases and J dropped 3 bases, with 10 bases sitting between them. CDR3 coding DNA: TGCGCCAGCAGCCAATCTCCAGGGTCTAATGAAAAACTGTTTTTT. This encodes CASSQSPGSNEKLFF.

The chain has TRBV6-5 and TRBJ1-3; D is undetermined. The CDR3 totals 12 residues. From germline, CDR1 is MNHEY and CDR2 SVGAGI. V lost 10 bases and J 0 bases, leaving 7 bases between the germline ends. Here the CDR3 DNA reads TGTGCCATCAGCTACTCTGGAAACACCATATATTTT. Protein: CAISYSGNTIYF.

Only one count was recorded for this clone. CDR3 sequence reads: CARGQGIGSLYNEQFF. For the CDR3, the DNA is TGTGCCAGGGGACAGGGAATAGGGAGTCTCTACAATGAGCAGTTCTTC. This chain uses TRBV5-8 with TRBJ2-1; 9 bases match TRBD1. Unmatched junction bases numbered 12, after V lost 8 bases and J lost 3 bases. The CDR3 loop spans 16 amino acids. Germline V gene lookup returns CDR1 SGHTS and CDR2 YDEGEE.

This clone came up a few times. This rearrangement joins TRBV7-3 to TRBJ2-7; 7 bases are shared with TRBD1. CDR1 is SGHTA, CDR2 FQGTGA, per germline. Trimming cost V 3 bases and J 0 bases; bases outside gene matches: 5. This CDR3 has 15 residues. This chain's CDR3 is CASSFYAGGSYEQYF. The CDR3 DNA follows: TGTGCCAGCAGCTTTTACGCAGGGGGCTCCTACGAGCAGTACTTC.

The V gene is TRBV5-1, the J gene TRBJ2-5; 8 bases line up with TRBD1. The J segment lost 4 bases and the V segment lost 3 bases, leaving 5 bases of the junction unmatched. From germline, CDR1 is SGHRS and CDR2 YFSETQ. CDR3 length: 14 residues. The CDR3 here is CASSSTGAGETQYF. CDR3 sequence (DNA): TGCGCCAGCAGCTCGACAGGGGCGGGAGAGACCCAGTACTTC.

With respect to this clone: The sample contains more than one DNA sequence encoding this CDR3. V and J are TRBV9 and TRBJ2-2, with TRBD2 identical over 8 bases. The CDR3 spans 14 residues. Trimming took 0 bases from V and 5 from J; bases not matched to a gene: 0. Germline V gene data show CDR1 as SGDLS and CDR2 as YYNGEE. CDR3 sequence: CASSVGGGTGELFF. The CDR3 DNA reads TGTGCCAGCAGCGTAGGCGGGGGGACCGGGGAGCTGTTTTTT.

CDR3 sequence reads: CASSAGTSGYEQYF. Here the CDR3 DNA reads TGTGCCAGCAGTGCCGGGACTAGCGGCTACGAGCAGTACTTC. The chain combines TRBV28 with TRBJ2-7; TRBD2 matches 11 bases. There are 14 residues in the CDR3. Germline CDR1 reads MDHEN; CDR2 reads SYDVKM. The V and J ends lost 5 bases and 3 bases, in that order; junction bases with no gene match: 3.

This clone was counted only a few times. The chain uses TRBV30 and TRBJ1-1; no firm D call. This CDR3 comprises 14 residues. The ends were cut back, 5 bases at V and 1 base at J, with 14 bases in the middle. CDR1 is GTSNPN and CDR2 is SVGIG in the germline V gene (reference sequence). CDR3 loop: CAWLKAGENTEAFF. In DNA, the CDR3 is TGTGCCTGGCTAAAGGCCGGGGAGAACACTGAAGCTTTCTTT. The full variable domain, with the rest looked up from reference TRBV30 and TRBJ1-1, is SQTIHQWPATLVQPVGSPLSLECTVEGTSNPNLYWYRQAAGRGLQLLFYSVGIGQISSEVPQNLSASRPQDRQFILSSKKLLLSDSGFYLCAWLKAGENTEAFFGQGTRLTVV.

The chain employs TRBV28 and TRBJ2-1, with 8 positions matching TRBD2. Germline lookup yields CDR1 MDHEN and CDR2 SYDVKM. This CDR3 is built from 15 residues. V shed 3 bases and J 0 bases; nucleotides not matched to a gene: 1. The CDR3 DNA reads TGTGCCAGCAGTTTCGGGACTAGCTCCTACAATGAGCAGTTCTTC. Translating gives CASSFGTSSYNEQFF.

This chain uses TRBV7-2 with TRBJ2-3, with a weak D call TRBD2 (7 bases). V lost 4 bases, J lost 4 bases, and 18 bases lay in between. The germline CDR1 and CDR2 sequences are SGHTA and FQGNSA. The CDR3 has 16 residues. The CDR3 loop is CASSSSGAGAADTQYF. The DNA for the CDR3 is TGTGCCAGCAGCTCCTCCGGGGCGGGGGCCGCAGATACGCAGTATTTT. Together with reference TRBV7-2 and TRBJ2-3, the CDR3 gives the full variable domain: GAGVSQSPSNKVTEKGKDVELRCDPISGHTALYWYRQSLGQGLEFLIYFQGNSAPDKSGLPSDRFSAERTGGSVSTLTIQRTQQEDSAVYLCASSSSGAGAADTQYFGPGTRLTVL.

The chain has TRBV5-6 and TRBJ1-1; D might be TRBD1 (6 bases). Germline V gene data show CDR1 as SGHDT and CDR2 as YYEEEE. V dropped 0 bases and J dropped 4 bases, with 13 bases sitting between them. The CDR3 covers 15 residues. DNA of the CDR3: TGTGCCAGCAGCTTGGGAGGGGGGGCGACCACTGAAGCTTTCTTT. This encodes CASSLGGGATTEAFF.